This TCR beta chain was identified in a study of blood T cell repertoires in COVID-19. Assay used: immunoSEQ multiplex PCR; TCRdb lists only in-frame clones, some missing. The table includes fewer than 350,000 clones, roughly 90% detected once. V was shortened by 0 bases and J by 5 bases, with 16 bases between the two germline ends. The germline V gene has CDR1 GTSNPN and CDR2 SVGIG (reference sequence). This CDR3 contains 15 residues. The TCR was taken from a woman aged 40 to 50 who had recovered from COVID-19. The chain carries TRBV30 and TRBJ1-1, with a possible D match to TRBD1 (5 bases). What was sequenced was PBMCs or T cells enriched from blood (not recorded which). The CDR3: CAWSVWGGKSTEAFF. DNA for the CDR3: TGTGCCTGGAGTGTATGGGGGGGAAAGAGTACTGAAGCTTTCTTT.